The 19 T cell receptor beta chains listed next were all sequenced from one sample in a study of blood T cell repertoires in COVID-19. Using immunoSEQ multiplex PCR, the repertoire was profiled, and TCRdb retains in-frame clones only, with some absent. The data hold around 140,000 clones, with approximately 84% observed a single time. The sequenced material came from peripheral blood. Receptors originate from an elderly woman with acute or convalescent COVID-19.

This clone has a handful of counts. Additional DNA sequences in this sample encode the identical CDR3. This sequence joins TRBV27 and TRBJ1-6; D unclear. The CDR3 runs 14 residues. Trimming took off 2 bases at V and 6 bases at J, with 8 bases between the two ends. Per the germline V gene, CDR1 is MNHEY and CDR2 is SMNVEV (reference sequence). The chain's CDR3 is CASSLGQINSPLHF. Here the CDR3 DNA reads TGTGCCAGCAGTTTAGGCCAGATTAATTCACCCCTCCACTTT.

DNA for the CDR3: TGTGCCAGCAGCCAGGGACTAGCGGGCAGCTCCTACAATGAGCAGTTCTTC. This translates into CASSQGLAGSSYNEQFF. The chain uses TRBV7-6 and TRBJ2-1, with 12 bases fitting TRBD2. The germline CDR1 and CDR2 sequences are SGHVS and FNYEAQ. The CDR3 is 17 amino acids. The trim removed 5 bases at V and 0 bases at J, leaving 5 bases unmatched.

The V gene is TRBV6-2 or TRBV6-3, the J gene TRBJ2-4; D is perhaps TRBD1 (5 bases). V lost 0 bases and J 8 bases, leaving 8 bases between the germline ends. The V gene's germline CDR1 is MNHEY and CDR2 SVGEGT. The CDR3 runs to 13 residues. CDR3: CASSYSGVDIQYF. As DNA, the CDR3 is TGTGCCAGCAGTTACTCAGGGGTAGACATTCAGTACTTC.

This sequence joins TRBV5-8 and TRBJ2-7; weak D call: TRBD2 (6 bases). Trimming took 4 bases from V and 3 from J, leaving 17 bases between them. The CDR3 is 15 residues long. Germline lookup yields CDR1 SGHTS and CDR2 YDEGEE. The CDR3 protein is CASSQVLGGGYEQYF. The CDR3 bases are TGTGCCAGCAGCCAGGTTCTTGGGGGAGGCTACGAGCAGTACTTC.

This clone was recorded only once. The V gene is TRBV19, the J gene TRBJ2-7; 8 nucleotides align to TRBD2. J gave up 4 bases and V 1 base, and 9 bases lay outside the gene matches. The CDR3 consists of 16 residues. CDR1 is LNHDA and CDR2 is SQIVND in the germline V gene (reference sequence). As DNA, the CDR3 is TGTGCCAGTAGTATAGTTAGAAGCGGGAGAGCATACGAGCAGTACTTC. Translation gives CASSIVRSGRAYEQYF.

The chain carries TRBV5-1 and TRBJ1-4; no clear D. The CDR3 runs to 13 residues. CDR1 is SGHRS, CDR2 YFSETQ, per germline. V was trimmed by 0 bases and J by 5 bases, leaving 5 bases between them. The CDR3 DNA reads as TGCGCCAGCAGCTTGGACGGGAATGAAAAACTGTTTTTT. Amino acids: CASSLDGNEKLFF.

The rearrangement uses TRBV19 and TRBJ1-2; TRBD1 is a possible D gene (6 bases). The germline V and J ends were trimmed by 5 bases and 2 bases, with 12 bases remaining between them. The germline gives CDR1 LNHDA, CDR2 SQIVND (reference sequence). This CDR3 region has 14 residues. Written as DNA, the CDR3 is TGTGCCAGTAGTTTTGACAGGTCCAACTATGGCTACACCTTC. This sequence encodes CASSFDRSNYGYTF.

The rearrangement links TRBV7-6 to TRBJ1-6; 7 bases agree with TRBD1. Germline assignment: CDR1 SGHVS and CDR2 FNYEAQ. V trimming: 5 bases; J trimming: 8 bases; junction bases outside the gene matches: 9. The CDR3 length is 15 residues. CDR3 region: CASSAEQGWHSPLHF. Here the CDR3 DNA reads TGTGCCAGCAGCGCTGAACAGGGGTGGCATTCACCCCTCCACTTT.

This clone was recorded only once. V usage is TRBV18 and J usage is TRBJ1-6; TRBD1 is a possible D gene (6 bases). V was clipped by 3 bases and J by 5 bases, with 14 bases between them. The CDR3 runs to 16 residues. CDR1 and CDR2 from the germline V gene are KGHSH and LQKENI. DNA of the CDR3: TGTGCCAGCTCACCTCAAGCGGGGGCGAATAATTCACCCCTCCACTTT. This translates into CASSPQAGANNSPLHF.

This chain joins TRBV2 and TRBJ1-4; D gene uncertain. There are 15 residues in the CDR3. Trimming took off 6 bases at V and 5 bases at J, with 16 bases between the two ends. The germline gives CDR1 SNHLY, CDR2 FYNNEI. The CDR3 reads CASRTNSLSNEKLFF. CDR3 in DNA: TGTGCCAGCAGGACGAACAGTCTTTCGAATGAAAAACTGTTTTTT.

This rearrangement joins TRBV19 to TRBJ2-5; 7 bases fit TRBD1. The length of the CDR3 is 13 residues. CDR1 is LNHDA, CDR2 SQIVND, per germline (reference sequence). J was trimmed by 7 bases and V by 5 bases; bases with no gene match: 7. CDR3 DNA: TGTGCCAGTAGTCCACAGGGGCGTACGACCCAGTACTTC. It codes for CASSPQGRTTQYF.

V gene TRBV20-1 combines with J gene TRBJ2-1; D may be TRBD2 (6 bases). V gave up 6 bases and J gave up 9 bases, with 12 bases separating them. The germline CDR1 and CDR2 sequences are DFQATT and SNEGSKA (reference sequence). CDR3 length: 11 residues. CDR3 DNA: TGCAGTGCCCCGCGGGGTGGTGAGCAGTTCTTC. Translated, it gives CSAPRGGEQFF.

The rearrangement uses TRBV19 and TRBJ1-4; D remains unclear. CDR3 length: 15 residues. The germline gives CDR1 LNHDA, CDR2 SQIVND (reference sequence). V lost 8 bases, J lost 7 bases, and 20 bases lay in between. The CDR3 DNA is TGTGCCAGTCGCTGGAGCCGGGATAGTGGTGAAAAACTGTTTTTT. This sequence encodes CASRWSRDSGEKLFF.

CDR3 region: CASGLGQGYGYTF. The CDR3 region has the DNA TGTGCTAGTGGTTTGGGACAGGGCTATGGCTACACCTTC. The rearrangement uses TRBV12-5 and TRBJ1-2; 7 positions match TRBD1. Losses at the gene ends were 1 base for V and 4 bases for J; bases not matched to a gene: 0. Per germline, CDR1 LGHNT and CDR2 FRNRAP. The CDR3 consists of 13 residues. The entire variable domain, with the rest obtained from reference TRBV12-5 and TRBJ1-2, is as follows: DARVTQTPRHKVTEMGQEVTMRCQPILGHNTVFWYRQTMMQGLELLAYFRNRAPLDDSGMPKDRFSAEMPDATLATLKIQPSEPRDSAVYFCASGLGQGYGYTFGSGTRLTVV.

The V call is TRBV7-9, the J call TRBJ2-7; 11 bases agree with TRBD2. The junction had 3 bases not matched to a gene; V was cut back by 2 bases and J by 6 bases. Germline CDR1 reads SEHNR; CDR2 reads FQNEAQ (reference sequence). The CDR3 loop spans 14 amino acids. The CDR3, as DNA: TGTGCCAGCAGCTTAACTAGCGGGAGACTCGAGCAGTACTTC. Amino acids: CASSLTSGRLEQYF.

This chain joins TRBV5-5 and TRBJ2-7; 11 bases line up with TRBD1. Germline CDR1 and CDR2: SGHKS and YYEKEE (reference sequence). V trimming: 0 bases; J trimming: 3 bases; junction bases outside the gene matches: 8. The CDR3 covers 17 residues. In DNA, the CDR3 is TGTGCCAGCAGCTTGGAGGGAAGGGACAGGGGGATCTACGAGCAGTACTTC. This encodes CASSLEGRDRGIYEQYF.

CDR3 loop: CASSSTRGTNEKLFF. The DNA for the CDR3 is TGTGCCAGCTCATCTACCAGGGGGACTAATGAAAAACTGTTTTTT. The rearrangement joins TRBV18 to TRBJ1-4; 7 bases align to TRBD1. The germline CDR1 and CDR2 sequences are KGHSH and LQKENI. This CDR3 comprises 15 residues. The junction had 5 bases not matched to a gene; V was cut back by 5 bases and J by 2 bases.

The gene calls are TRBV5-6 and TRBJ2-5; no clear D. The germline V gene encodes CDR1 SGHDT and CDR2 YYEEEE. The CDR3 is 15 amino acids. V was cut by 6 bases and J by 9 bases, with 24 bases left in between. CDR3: CASTSLELNPVAQYF. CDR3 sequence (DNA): TGTGCCAGCACCTCCTTGGAGCTCAACCCCGTGGCCCAGTACTTC.

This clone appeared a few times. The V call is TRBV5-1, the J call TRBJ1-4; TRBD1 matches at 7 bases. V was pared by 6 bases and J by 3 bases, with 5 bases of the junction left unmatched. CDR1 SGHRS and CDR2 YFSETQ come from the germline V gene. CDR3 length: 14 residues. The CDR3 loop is CASKGAGANEKLFF. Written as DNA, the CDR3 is TGCGCCAGCAAGGGGGCAGGGGCTAATGAAAAACTGTTTTTT.